A selection of T cell receptor beta chains follows, all from one sample in a study of T cells in Graves' hyperthyroidism and ophthalmopathy. TCRdb recomputed calls from the multiplex PCR reads with MiXCR, one row per CDR3 protein. The sample yields about 640,000 distinct CDR3 sequences, 45% seen once. The sequenced sample consisted of peripheral blood or thyroid tissue (not recorded which). The receptors were sampled from an adult man with Graves' disease, either hyperthyroidism or ophthalmopathy (not recorded which). CDR3s include the opening cysteine and the closing phenylalanine or tryptophan. The D gene is left open where the match is weak. Not all rows give a size; the values are once, few, many and, for expanded clones, a class.

j_call: TRBJ2-6; v_call: TRBV5-1; clone_size: NA; d_call: NA; cdr3_aa: CASSLVWGSLVFSGANVLTF; cdr3_nt: TGCGCCAGCAGCTTGGTTTGGGGTTCGTTGGTATTCTCTGGGGCCAACGTCCTGACTTTC
j_call: TRBJ2-7; v_call: TRBV25-1; clone_size: NA; d_call: TRBD2; cdr3_aa: CASSSPSTSGSSYEQYF; cdr3_nt: TGTGCCAGCAGCTCACCTTCGACTAGCGGGAGTTCCTACGAGCAGTACTTC
j_call: TRBJ2-5; v_call: TRBV24-1; clone_size: many; d_call: NA; cdr3_aa: CATSDLRQGTAQETQYF; cdr3_nt: TGTGCCACCAGTGATTTGCGGCAGGGGACCGCGCAAGAGACCCAGTACTTC
j_call: TRBJ2-7; v_call: TRBV2; clone_size: NA; d_call: NA; cdr3_aa: CASNQDGPYEQYF; cdr3_nt: TGTGCCAGCAACCAGGACGGACCCTACGAGCAGTACTTC
j_call: TRBJ2-7; v_call: TRBV7-8; clone_size: NA; d_call: TRBD2; cdr3_aa: CASSQDRGRAVYEQYF; cdr3_nt: TGTGCCAGCAGCCAAGATCGGGGGAGGGCCGTTTACGAGCAGTACTTC
j_call: TRBJ2-2; v_call: TRBV11-2; clone_size: NA; d_call: TRBD2; cdr3_aa: CASSLEPTSGTNTGELFF; cdr3_nt: TGTGCCAGCAGCTTAGAGCCCACTAGCGGGACGAACACCGGGGAGCTGTTTTTT
j_call: TRBJ1-4; v_call: TRBV11-2; clone_size: few; d_call: NA; cdr3_aa: CASSPSRGSTATNEKLFF; cdr3_nt: TGTGCCAGCAGCCCTAGTCGGGGTAGCACGGCAACTAATGAAAAACTGTTTTTT
j_call: TRBJ2-5; v_call: TRBV7-8; clone_size: many; d_call: NA; cdr3_aa: CASSLGNSGQETQYF; cdr3_nt: TGTGCCAGCAGCTTAGGCAACAGCGGCCAAGAGACCCAGTACTTC
j_call: TRBJ1-6; v_call: TRBV10-3; clone_size: NA; d_call: TRBD1; cdr3_aa: CAIRSGGPSPLHF; cdr3_nt: TGTGCCATCAGATCAGGGGGACCTTCACCCCTCCACTTT
j_call: TRBJ2-5; v_call: TRBV7-9; clone_size: NA; d_call: TRBD2; cdr3_aa: CASSTSGSETQYF; cdr3_nt: TGTGCCAGCAGTACTAGCGGGAGTGAGACCCAGTACTTC
j_call: TRBJ2-5; v_call: TRBV7-8; clone_size: few; d_call: NA; cdr3_aa: CASSPGGLQETQYF; cdr3_nt: TGTGCCAGCAGCCCCGGGGGGCTCCAAGAGACCCAGTACTTC
j_call: TRBJ2-7; v_call: TRBV5-1; clone_size: NA; d_call: TRBD2; cdr3_aa: CASGLTGLGPSEQYF; cdr3_nt: TGCGCCAGCGGACTGACGGGACTAGGGCCGTCCGAGCAGTACTTC
j_call: TRBJ2-2; v_call: TRBV6-5; clone_size: NA; d_call: TRBD2; cdr3_aa: CASRSLSGMTGELFF; cdr3_nt: TGTGCCAGCAGGTCACTTAGCGGGATGACCGGGGAGCTGTTTTTT